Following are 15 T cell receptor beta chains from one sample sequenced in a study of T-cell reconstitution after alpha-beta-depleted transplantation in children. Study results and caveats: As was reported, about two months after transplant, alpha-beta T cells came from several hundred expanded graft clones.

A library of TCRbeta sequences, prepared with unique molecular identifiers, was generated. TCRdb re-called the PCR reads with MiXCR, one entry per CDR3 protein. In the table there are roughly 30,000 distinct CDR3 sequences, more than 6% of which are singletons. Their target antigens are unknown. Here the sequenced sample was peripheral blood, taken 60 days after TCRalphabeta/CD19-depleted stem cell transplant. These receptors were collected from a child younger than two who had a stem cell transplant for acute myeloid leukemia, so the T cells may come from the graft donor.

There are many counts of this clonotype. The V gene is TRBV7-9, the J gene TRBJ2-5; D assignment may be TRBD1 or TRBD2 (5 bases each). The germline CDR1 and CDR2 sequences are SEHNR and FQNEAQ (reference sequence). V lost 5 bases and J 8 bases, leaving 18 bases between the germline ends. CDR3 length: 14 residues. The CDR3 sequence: CASSPPLGEGTQYF. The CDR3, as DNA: TGTGCCAGCAGCCCCCCGTTGGGGGAAGGAACCCAGTACTTC.

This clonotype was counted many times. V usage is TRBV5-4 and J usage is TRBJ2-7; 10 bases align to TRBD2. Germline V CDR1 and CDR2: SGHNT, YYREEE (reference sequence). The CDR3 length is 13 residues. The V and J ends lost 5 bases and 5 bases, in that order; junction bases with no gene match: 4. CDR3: CASRAGLANEQYF. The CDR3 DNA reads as TGTGCCAGCAGGGCGGGACTAGCGAACGAGCAGTACTTC.

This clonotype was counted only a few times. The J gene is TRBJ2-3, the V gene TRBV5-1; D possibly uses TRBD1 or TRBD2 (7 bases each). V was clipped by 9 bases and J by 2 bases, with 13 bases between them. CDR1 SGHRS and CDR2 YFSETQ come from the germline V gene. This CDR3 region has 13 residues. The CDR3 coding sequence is TGCGCCACCAGGGGGGGGCACACAGATACGCAGTATTTT. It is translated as CATRGGHTDTQYF.

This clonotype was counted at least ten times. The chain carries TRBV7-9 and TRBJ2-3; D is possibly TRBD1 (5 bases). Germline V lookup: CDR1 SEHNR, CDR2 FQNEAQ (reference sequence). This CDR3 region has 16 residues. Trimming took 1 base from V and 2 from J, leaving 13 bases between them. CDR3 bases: TGTGCCAGCAGCTTAGGACCAGGGCCTCTCACAGATACGCAGTATTTT. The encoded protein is CASSLGPGPLTDTQYF.

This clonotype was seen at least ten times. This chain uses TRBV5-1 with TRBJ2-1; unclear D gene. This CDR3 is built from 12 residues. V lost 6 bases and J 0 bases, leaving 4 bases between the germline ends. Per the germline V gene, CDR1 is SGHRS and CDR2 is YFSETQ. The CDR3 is CASTASYNEQFF. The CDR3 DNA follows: TGCGCCAGCACCGCCTCCTACAATGAGCAGTTCTTC. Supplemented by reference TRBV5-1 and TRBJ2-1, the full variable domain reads KAGVTQTPRYLIKTRGQQVTLSCSPISGHRSVSWYQQTPGQGLQFLFEYFSETQRNKGNFPGRFSGRQFSNSRSEMNVSTLELGDSALYLCASTASYNEQFFGPGTRLTVL.

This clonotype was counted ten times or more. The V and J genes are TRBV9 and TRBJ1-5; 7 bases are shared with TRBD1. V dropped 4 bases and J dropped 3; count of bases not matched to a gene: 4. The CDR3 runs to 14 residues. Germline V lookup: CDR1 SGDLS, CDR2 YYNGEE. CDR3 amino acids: CASSLTGNNQPQHF. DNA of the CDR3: TGTGCCAGCAGCCTGACAGGGAACAATCAGCCCCAGCATTTT. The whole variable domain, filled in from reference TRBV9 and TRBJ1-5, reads DSGVTQTPKHLITATGQRVTLRCSPRSGDLSVYWYQQSLDQGLQFLIQYYNGEERAKGNILERFSAQQFPDLHSELNLSSLELGDSALYFCASSLTGNNQPQHFGDGTRLSIL.

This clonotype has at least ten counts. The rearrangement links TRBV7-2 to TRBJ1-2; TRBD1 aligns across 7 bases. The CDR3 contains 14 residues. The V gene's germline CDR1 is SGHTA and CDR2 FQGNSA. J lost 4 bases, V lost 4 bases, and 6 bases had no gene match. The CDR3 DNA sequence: TGTGCCAGCAGCTCCTTGACAGGGTTCTATGGCTACACCTTC. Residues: CASSSLTGFYGYTF.

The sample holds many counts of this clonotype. CDR3 nucleotides: TGTGCCAGCAGTTTCGGCAGGAGTAATAATTCACCCCTCCACTTT. Protein product: CASSFGRSNNSPLHF. The gene calls are TRBV12-3 or TRBV12-4 and TRBJ1-6; D not certain. Between the trimmed V and J ends, which lost 3 bases and 5 bases, there was a span of 11 bases. The CDR3 totals 15 residues.

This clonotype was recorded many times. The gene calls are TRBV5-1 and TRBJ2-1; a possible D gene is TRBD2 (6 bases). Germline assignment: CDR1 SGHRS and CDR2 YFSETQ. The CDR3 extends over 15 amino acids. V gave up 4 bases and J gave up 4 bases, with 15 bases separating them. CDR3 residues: CASSPGERAYNEQFF. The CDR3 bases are TGCGCCAGCAGCCCAGGCGAGCGGGCGTACAATGAGCAGTTCTTC.

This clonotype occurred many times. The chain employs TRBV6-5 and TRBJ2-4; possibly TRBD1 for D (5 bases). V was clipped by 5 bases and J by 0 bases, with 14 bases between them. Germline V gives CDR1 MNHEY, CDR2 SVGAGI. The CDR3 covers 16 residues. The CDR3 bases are TGTGCCAGCAGTAGTTACAGGCCTCTAGCCAAAAACATTCAGTACTTC. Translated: CASSSYRPLAKNIQYF.

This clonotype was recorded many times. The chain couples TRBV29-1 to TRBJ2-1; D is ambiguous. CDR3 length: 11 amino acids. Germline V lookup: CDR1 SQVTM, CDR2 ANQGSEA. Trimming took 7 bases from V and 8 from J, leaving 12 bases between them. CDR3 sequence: CSALGKDEQFF. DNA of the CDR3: TGCAGCGCTCTGGGTAAAGATGAGCAGTTCTTC.

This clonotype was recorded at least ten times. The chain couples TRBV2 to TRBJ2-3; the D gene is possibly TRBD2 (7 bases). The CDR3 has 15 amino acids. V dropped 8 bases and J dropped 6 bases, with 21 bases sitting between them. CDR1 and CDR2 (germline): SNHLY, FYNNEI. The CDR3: CASRGAGEPGDTQYF. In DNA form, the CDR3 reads TGTGCCAGCCGGGGGGCGGGGGAACCAGGGGATACGCAGTATTTT. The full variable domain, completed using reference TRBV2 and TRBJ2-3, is EPEVTQTPSHQVTQMGQEVILRCVPISNHLYFYWYRQILGQKVEFLVSFYNNEISEKSEIFDDQFSVERPDGSNFTLKIRSTKLEDSAMYFCASRGAGEPGDTQYFGPGTRLTVL.

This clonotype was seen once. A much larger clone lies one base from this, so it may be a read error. CDR3 residues: CASSQERNIQYF. The CDR3 DNA sequence: TGTGCCAGCAGCCAGGAGAGAAACATTCAGTACTTC. This chain joins TRBV5-6 and TRBJ2-4; D is ambiguous. V lost 4 bases, J lost 6 bases, and 8 bases lay in between. The CDR3 spans 12 residues. Germline assignment: CDR1 SGHDT and CDR2 YYEEEE.

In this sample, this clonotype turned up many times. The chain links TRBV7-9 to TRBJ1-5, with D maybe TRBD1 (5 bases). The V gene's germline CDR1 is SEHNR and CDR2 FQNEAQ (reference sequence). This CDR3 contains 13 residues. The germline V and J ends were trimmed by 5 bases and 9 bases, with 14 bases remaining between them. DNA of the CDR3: TGTGCCAGCAGCCCAGAGGGGCCCCGGCCCCAGCATTTT. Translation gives CASSPEGPRPQHF.

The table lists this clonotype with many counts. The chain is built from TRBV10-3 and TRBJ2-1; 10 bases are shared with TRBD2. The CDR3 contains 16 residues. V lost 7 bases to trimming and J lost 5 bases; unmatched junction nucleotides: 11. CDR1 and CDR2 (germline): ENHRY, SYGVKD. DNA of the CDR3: TGTGCCATCACCAAACTAGCGGGATTCCGCGACAATGAGCAGTTCTTC. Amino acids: CAITKLAGFRDNEQFF.